Presented here are 17 T cell receptor beta chains from one specimen sequenced in a study of radiotherapy plus CTLA-4 blockade in lung cancer. Repertoires were generated with immunoSEQ multiplex PCR, while TCRdb's copy carries only in-frame clones and drops some. The profile shows over 75,000 clones, 83% of them singletons. Here the sequenced sample was peripheral blood, taken from a patient treated with radiotherapy plus ipilimumab. The receptors stem from a human donor with non-small cell lung cancer who had stable disease on radiotherapy plus ipilimumab.

On this clone: Other DNA sequences in this sample translate to the same CDR3. This rearrangement joins TRBV18 to TRBJ2-5; 7 bases match TRBD1. Germline loops: CDR1 KGHSH, CDR2 LQKENI. With 3 bases clipped from V and 2 bases from J, the junction kept 0 bases outside the gene matches. This CDR3 comprises 13 residues. The CDR3 region is CASSPGQQETQYF. The CDR3 DNA is TGTGCCAGCTCACCGGGACAGCAAGAGACCCAGTACTTC.

The genes are TRBV11-2 and TRBJ2-2, with 12 bases identical to TRBD2. V lost 5 bases, J lost 5 bases, and 9 bases stayed unmatched. The CDR3 contains 17 residues. CDR1 is SGHAT and CDR2 is FQNNGV in the germline V gene. In DNA form, the CDR3 reads TGTGCCAGCAGCCTACTAGCGGGAGGACCCTCAACCGGGGAGCTGTTTTTT. Translated, it gives CASSLLAGGPSTGELFF.

This chain joins TRBV11-2 and TRBJ2-2, with 11 bases matching TRBD1. The ends lost 5 bases at V and 6 bases at J; junction bases unmatched: 2. This CDR3 contains 14 residues. Germline CDR1 and CDR2: SGHAT and FQNNGV. The CDR3 region is CASSAGQGAGELFF. CDR3 nucleotide sequence: TGTGCCAGCAGCGCGGGACAGGGGGCCGGGGAGCTGTTTTTT.

The chain uses TRBV6-4 and TRBJ2-1; 13 bases agree with TRBD2. This CDR3 has 15 residues. Germline CDR1 is MRHNA and CDR2 is SNTAGT. V dropped 5 bases and J dropped 6; count of bases not matched to a gene: 4. CDR3 coding DNA: TGTGCCAGCAGTCCGACTAGCGGGGGGATCAATGAGCAGTTCTTC. It encodes CASSPTSGGINEQFF.

The CDR3 region is CASSLAGRPTGYTF. The DNA for the CDR3 is TGTGCCAGCAGCTTAGCAGGTCGACCGACTGGCTACACCTTC. V usage is TRBV7-9 and J usage is TRBJ1-2, with D unresolved. V gave up 0 bases and J gave up 7 bases, with 12 bases separating them. Per the germline V gene, CDR1 is SEHNR and CDR2 is FQNEAQ (reference sequence). The CDR3 contains 14 residues.

The J gene is TRBJ1-6, the V gene TRBV6-5; D not resolved. In germline, CDR1 is MNHEY, CDR2 SVGAGI. Trimming removed 8 bases at V and 4 bases at J, with 9 bases between. There are 13 residues in the CDR3. CDR3 in amino acids: CASGEAYNSPLHF. CDR3 nucleotides: TGTGCCAGCGGTGAGGCTTATAATTCACCCCTCCACTTT.

The rearrangement links TRBV27 to TRBJ1-6; possible D gene TRBD1, 6 bases. Trimming removed 5 bases at V and 5 bases at J, with 16 bases between. Germline V lookup: CDR1 MNHEY, CDR2 SMNVEV (reference sequence). The CDR3 covers 16 residues. The CDR3 region has the DNA TGTGCCAGCAGTCACAAGGACAGCGTTAATAATTCACCCCTCCACTTT. It yields the protein CASSHKDSVNNSPLHF.

This chain's CDR3 is CASSQDIQRGGRDTQYF. The CDR3 region has the DNA TGCGCCAGCAGCCAAGATATCCAGCGGGGGGGCCGAGATACGCAGTATTTT. V usage is TRBV4-1 and J usage is TRBJ2-3, with TRBD2 matching 10 bases. Trimming removed 0 bases from V and 5 bases from J; junction bases left unmatched: 8. The length of the CDR3 is 17 residues. Germline CDR1 is MGHRA and CDR2 is YSYEKL.

V gene TRBV7-8 combines with J gene TRBJ2-3; D remains unclear. Germline lookup yields CDR1 SGHVS and CDR2 FQNEAQ. V dropped 0 bases and J dropped 6 bases, with 10 bases sitting between them. The length of the CDR3 is 14 residues. CDR3 residues: CASSLAGLGDTQYF. CDR3 bases: TGTGCCAGCAGCTTAGCGGGTTTAGGGGATACGCAGTATTTT.

CDR3 amino acids: CASSLGLAINTGELFF. CDR3 sequence (DNA): TGTGCCAGCAGCTTAGGGCTAGCGATTAACACCGGGGAGCTGTTTTTT. J is TRBJ2-2 and V is TRBV11-2; D perhaps matches TRBD2 (6 bases). Germline loops: CDR1 SGHAT, CDR2 FQNNGV. This CDR3 has 16 amino acids. With 1 base removed from V and 2 bases from J, the gap between germline ends came to 11 bases. Supplemented by reference TRBV11-2 and TRBJ2-2, the full variable domain reads EAGVAQSPRYKIIEKRQSVAFWCNPISGHATLYWYQQILGQGPKLLIQFQNNGVVDDSQLPKDRFSAERLKGVDSTLKIQPAKLEDSAVYLCASSLGLAINTGELFFGEGSRLTVL.

The V call is TRBV2, the J call TRBJ2-1, with unresolved D. The CDR3 sequence is 17 residues long. V was shortened by 4 bases and J by 5 bases, with 21 bases between the two germline ends. CDR1 and CDR2 from the germline V gene are SNHLY and FYNNEI. The CDR3 loop is CASSGRVGPAVNNEQFF. DNA of the CDR3: TGTGCCAGCAGTGGAAGGGTGGGTCCGGCAGTAAACAATGAGCAGTTCTTC.

CDR3 protein: CASSLEGGYQETQYF. CDR3 coding DNA: TGTGCCAGCAGCTTAGAGGGCGGGTATCAAGAGACCCAGTACTTC. This chain links TRBV11-3 with TRBJ2-5; weak D call: TRBD2 (5 bases). Germline-derived CDR1 and CDR2 are SGHNT and YENEEA. The CDR3 is 15 residues long. V gave up 0 bases and J gave up 2 bases, with 10 bases separating them.

V and J are TRBV1 and TRBJ1-6; the D call TRBD1 from the table was never checked on the DNA. TRBV1 is given as a pseudogene. The CDR3 extends over 14 amino acids. In nucleotides, the CDR3 is TGCACCAGCAGTCGGACAGGAAAAGGTTCACCCCTCCACTTT. As protein: CTSSRTGKGSPLHF.

This clone showed up just a few times. The chain uses TRBV5-1 and TRBJ1-4, with 8 bases aligning to TRBD1. This CDR3 comprises 15 residues. Germline V gene data show CDR1 as SGHRS and CDR2 as YFSETQ. V shed 4 bases, J shed 9 bases, and the junction held 11 bases outside the gene matches. The CDR3 protein is CASSLLAGGEKKLFF. CDR3 DNA: TGCGCCAGCAGCCTCCTGGCAGGGGGCGAAAAAAAACTGTTTTTT.

Here the CDR3 DNA reads TGTGCCAGCAGCCTAAACGGGGGATCCTATGGCTACACCTTC. Protein sequence: CASSLNGGSYGYTF. The V call is TRBV11-2, the J call TRBJ1-2, with TRBD1 as a possible D gene (5 bases). V was clipped by 5 bases and J by 4 bases, with 14 bases between them. The CDR3 spans 14 residues. Looked up from germline, CDR1 is SGHAT and CDR2 is FQNNGV.

This clone showed up just a few times. This sequence joins TRBV10-1 and TRBJ1-6; tentative D call: TRBD1 (6 bases). V gave up 4 bases and J gave up 8 bases, with 12 bases separating them. The germline gives CDR1 WNHNN, CDR2 SYGVQD (reference sequence). The length of the CDR3 is 14 residues. The CDR3 DNA sequence: TGCGCCAGCAGTGCGGGGGGCGGCCATTCACCCCTCCACTTT. It translates to CASSAGGGHSPLHF.

The chain combines TRBV9 with TRBJ2-5; 10 bases match TRBD1. CDR1 is SGDLS and CDR2 is YYNGEE in the germline V gene. CDR3 size: 16 residues. The J segment lost 0 bases and the V segment lost 2 bases, leaving 4 bases of the junction unmatched. The CDR3 DNA follows: TGTGCCAGCAGCGTCCAGGACAGGGGGTACCAAGAGACCCAGTACTTC. It specifies CASSVQDRGYQETQYF.